What follows describes a single T cell receptor (beta chain). The sample originates from a study of control samples from healthy donors and cancer patients. Measured with immunoSEQ multiplex PCR; TCRdb has only the in-frame clones, and not every one. The repertoire consists of around 110,000 clones, with 75% to 90% occurring once and the leading ten covering approximately 1%. The V segment lost 4 bases and the J segment 5 bases; nucleotides outside the gene matches: 12. Germline loops: CDR1 SGHVS, CDR2 FQNEAQ. The CDR3 length is 16 residues. V gene TRBV7-8 combines with J gene TRBJ2-7, with 9 bases identical to TRBD1. This TCR was sampled from a woman aged 50 to 60 with colorectal cancer. The sequenced material came from PBMCs. The CDR3 sequence: CASSSASGTGLNEQYF. CDR3 nucleotides: TGTGCCAGCAGCTCAGCGTCCGGGACAGGGTTAAACGAGCAGTACTTC.